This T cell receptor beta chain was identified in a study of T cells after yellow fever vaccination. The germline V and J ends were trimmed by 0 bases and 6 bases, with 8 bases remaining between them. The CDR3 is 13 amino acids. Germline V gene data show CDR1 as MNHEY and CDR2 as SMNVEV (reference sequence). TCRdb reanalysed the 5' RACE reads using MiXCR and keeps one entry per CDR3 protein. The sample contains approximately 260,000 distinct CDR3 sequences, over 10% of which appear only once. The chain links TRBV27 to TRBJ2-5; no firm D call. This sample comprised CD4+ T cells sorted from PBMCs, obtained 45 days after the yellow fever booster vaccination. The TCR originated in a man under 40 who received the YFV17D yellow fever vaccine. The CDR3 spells CASSLSWRQTQYF. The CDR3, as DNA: TGTGCCAGCAGTTTATCGTGGCGGCAGACCCAGTACTTC.